This T cell receptor beta chain was documented in a study of blood T cell repertoires in COVID-19 (dated by TCRdb to between 2020 and 2021). In terms of the full investigation: Samples covering the acute and convalescent phases of COVID-19 were provided by collaborators in the United States, Italy and Spain. The material from the prospective study consisted of cDNA or gDNA derived from T cells, B-cell-depleted T cells, or PBMCs. Deeply sampled blood TCRbeta repertoires from subjects exposed to, actively infected with, or recovered from COVID-19 were included in the dataset. The repertoires were released in a freely available public database meant as a resource for research on the immune response to SARS-CoV-2. The samples were drawn from two sources: the first 160 participants of the ongoing ImmuneRACE study, and some 1,300 subjects contributed by 6 global collaborators. A de-identified subject ID, COVID-19 status, age in years and sex were almost always included in the sample metadata. Where available, HLA class I and class II types were taken from metadata supplied by the sample provider and were not determined by assay-based typing.

TCRbeta CDR3 regions were amplified from genomic DNA by means of the immunoSEQ Assay, a bias-controlled multiplex PCR. The original methods were these. Nucleated cell counts per sample were estimated from amplification of reference gene primers within the assay. To quantify the absolute abundance of each unique TCRbeta CDR3 rearrangement, sequence reads were collapsed and filtered. Productive Simpson clonality was computed per sample as the square root of Simpson's diversity index over productive rearrangements. TCRdb retrieved this table from immuneACCESS and kept in-frame rearrangements only. Not all clones are present; in checked studies, unresolved V genes account for under half, and no reason is known for the remainder. V and J calls and clone size are those listed in that table; D and trimming were worked out from the DNA. The sample data list about 280,000 clones, and around 87% of these were observed just once. Roughly 2.1% of the sample belongs to the ten largest clones.

Results the study describes overall, beyond this receptor: How much clinical and demographic metadata was included differed by source and by participant, and the metadata was provided uncurated.

There are 13 amino acids in the CDR3, from cysteine to phenylalanine inclusive. Kept here is only the CDR3 DNA, which spans 39 bases and is read in frame from base 1. A second Seattle source provided samples from volunteer blood donors who had recovered from COVID-19. Each collaborating institution followed its own protocols to collect whole blood in K2EDTA tubes. Collaborator samples were shipped for TCRbeta analysis as frozen whole blood, isolated PBMCs, or DNA extracted from either sample type. Worth noting for this clone: Which antigen it targets is not known. No much larger clone exists at a distance of one base, and base qualities are not known.

This chain joins TRBV12-1 to TRBJ1-1. TRBV12-1 is a known pseudogene. The sample was peripheral blood. This TCR derives from a woman aged 25 to 39 who had recovered from COVID-19. The DNA reads as follows: TGTGCCAGCAGTCTCCGGGGGACCTCTGAAGCTTTCTTT. It translates as CASSLRGTSEAFF.